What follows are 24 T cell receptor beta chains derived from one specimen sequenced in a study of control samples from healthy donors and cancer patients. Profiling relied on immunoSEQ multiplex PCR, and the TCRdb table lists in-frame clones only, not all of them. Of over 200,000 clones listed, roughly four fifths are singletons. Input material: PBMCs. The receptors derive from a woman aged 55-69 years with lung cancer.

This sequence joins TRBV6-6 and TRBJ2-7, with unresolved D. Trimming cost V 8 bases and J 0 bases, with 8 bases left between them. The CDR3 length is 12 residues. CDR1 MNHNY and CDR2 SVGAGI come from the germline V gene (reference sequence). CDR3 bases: TGTGCCAGCGGGGTCCCCTCCTACGAGCAGTACTTC. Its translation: CASGVPSYEQYF.

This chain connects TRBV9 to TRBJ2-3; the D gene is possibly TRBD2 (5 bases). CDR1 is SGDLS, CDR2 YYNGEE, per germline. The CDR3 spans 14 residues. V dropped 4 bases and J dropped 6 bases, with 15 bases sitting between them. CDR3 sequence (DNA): TGTGCCAGCAGCCCCGGGGTACCCAAGGATACGCAGTATTTT. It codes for CASSPGVPKDTQYF. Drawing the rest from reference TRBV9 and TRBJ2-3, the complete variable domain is DSGVTQTPKHLITATGQRVTLRCSPRSGDLSVYWYQQSLDQGLQFLIQYYNGEERAKGNILERFSAQQFPDLHSELNLSSLELGDSALYFCASSPGVPKDTQYFGPGTRLTVL.

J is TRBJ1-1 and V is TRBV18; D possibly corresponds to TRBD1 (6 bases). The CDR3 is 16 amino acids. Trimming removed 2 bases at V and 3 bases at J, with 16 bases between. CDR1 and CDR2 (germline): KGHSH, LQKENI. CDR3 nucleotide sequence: TGTGCCAGCTCACCATCGATACAGGGTGGGGACACTGAAGCTTTCTTT. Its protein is CASSPSIQGGDTEAFF.

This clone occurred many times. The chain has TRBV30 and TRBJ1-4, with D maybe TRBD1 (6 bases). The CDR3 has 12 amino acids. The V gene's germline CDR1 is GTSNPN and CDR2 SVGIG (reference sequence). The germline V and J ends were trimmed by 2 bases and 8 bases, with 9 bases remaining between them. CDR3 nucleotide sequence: TGTGCCTGGAGTTCAGGGGTGGAAAAACTGTTTTTT. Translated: CAWSSGVEKLFF.

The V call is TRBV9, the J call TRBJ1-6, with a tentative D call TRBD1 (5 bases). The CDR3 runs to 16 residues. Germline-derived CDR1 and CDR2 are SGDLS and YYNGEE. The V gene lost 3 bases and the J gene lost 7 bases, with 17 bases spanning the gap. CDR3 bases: TGTGCCAGCAGCGATTCTCCCGGGACCTTAAATTCACCCCTCCACTTT. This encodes CASSDSPGTLNSPLHF. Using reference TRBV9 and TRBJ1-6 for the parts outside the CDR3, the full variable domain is DSGVTQTPKHLITATGQRVTLRCSPRSGDLSVYWYQQSLDQGLQFLIQYYNGEERAKGNILERFSAQQFPDLHSELNLSSLELGDSALYFCASSDSPGTLNSPLHFGNGTRLTVT.

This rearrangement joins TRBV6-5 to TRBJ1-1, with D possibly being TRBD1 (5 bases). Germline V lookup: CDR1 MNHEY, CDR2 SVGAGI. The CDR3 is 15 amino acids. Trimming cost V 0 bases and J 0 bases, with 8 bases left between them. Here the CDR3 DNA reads TGTGCCAGCAGTTACTCAGGGGTTATGAACACTGAAGCTTTCTTT. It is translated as CASSYSGVMNTEAFF.

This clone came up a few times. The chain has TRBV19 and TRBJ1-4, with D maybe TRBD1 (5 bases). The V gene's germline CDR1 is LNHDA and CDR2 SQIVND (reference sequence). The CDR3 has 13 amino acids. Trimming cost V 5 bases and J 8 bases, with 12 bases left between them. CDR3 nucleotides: TGTGCCAGTAGTGGGGGGGTCAACGAAAAACTGTTTTTT. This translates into CASSGGVNEKLFF.

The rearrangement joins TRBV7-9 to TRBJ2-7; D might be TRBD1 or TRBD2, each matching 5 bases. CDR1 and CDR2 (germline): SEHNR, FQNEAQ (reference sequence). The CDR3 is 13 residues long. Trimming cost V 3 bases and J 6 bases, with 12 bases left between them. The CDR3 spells CASSFRGRGEQYF. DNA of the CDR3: TGTGCCAGCAGCTTTCGGGGACGGGGCGAGCAGTACTTC.

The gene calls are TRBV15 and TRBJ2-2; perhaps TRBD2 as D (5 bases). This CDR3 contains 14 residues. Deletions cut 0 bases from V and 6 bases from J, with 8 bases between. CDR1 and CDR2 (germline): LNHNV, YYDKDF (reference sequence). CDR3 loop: CATSRDVGAGELFF. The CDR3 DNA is TGTGCCACCAGCAGAGATGTCGGGGCCGGGGAGCTGTTTTTT.

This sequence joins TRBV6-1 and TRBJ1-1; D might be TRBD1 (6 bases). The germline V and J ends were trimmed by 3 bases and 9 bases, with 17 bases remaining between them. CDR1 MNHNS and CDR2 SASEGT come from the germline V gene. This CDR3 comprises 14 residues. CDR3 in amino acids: CASSDGRGGTKAFF. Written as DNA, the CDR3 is TGTGCCAGCAGTGATGGCAGGGGCGGAACTAAAGCTTTCTTT.

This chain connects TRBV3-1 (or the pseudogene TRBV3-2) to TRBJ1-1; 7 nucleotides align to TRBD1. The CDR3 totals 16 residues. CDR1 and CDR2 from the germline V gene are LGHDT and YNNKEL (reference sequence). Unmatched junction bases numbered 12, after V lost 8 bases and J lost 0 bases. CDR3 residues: CASGILTGPMNTEAFF. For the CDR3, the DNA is TGTGCCAGCGGTATCCTGACAGGGCCCATGAACACTGAAGCTTTCTTT.

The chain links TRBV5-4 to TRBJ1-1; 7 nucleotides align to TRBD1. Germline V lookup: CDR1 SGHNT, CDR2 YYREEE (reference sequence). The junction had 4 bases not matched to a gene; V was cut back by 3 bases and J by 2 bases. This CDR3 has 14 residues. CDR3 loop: CASSSAGGNTEAFF. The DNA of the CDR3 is TGTGCCAGCAGCTCAGCAGGGGGAAACACTGAAGCTTTCTTT.

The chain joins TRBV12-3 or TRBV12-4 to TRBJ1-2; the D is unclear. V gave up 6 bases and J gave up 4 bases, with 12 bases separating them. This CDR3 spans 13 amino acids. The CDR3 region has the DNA TGTGCCAGCAGGGCTCCTGGATCCTATGGCTACACCTTC. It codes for CASRAPGSYGYTF.

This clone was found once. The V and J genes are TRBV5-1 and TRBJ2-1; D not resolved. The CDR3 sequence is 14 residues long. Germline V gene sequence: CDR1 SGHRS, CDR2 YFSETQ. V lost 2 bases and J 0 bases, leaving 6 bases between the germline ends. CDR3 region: CASSFATSYNEQFF. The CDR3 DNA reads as TGCGCCAGCAGCTTTGCGACCTCCTACAATGAGCAGTTCTTC.

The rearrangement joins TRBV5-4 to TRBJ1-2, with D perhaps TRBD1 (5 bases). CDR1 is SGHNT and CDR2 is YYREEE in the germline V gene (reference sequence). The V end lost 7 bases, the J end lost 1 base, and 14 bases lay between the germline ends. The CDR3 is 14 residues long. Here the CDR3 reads CASSAGRVNYGYTF. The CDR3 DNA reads TGTGCCAGCTCCGCGGGACGGGTTAACTATGGCTACACCTTC.

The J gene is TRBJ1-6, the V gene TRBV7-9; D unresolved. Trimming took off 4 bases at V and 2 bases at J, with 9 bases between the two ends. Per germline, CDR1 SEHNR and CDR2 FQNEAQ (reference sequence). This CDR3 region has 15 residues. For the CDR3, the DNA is TGTGCCAGCAGCTCCTCCGGGACCTATAATTCACCCCTCCACTTT. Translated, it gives CASSSSGTYNSPLHF.

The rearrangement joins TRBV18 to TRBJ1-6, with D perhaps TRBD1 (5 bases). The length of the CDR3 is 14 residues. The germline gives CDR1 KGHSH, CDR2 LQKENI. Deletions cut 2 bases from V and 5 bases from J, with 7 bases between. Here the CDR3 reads CASSPAGNNSPLHF. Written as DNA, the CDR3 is TGTGCCAGCTCACCAGCAGGGAATAATTCACCCCTCCACTTT.

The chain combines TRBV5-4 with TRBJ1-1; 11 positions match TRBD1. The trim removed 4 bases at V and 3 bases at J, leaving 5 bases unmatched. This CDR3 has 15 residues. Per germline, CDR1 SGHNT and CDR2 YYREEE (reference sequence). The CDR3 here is CASSAPGQGDTEAFF. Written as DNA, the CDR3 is TGTGCCAGCAGCGCCCCGGGACAGGGGGACACTGAAGCTTTCTTT.

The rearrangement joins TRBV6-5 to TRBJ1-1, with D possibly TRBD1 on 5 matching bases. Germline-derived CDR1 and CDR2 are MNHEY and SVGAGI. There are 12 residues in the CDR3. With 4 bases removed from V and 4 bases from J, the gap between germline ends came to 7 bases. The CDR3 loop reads CASSSTVTEAFF. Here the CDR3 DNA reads TGTGCCAGCAGTTCGACAGTCACTGAAGCTTTCTTT.

In DNA form, the CDR3 reads TGTGCCATCAGTGAGGGGACAGACACTGAAGCTTTCTTT. It yields the protein CAISEGTDTEAFF. The chain uses TRBV10-3 and TRBJ1-1, with TRBD1 matching over 7 bases. This CDR3 comprises 13 residues. Germline assignment: CDR1 ENHRY and CDR2 SYGVKD. Unmatched junction bases numbered 0, after V lost 2 bases and J lost 3 bases.

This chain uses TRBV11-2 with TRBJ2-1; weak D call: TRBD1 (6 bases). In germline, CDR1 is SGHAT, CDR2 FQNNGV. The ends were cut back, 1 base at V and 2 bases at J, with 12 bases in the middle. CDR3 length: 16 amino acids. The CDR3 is CASSLGYRAPYNEQFF. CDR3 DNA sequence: TGTGCCAGCAGCTTAGGATACAGGGCCCCCTACAATGAGCAGTTCTTC. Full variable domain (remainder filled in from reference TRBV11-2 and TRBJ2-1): EAGVAQSPRYKIIEKRQSVAFWCNPISGHATLYWYQQILGQGPKLLIQFQNNGVVDDSQLPKDRFSAERLKGVDSTLKIQPAKLEDSAVYLCASSLGYRAPYNEQFFGPGTRLTVL.

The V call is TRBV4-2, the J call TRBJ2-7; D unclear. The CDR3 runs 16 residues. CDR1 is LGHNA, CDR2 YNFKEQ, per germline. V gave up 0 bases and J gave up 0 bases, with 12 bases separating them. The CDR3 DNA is TGTGCCAGCAGCCAAGATCCCCCCTCCAGCTCCTACGAGCAGTACTTC. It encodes CASSQDPPSSSYEQYF.

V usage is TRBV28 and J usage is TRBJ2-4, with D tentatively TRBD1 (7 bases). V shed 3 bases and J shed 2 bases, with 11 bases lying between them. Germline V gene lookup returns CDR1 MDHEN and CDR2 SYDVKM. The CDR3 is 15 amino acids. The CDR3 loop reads CASSLEGQPKNIQYF. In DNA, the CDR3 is TGTGCCAGCAGTTTGGAGGGACAGCCCAAAAACATTCAGTACTTC.

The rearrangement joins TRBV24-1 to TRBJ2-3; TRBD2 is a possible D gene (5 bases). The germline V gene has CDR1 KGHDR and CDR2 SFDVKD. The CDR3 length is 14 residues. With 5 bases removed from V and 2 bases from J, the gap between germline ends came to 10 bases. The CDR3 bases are TGTGCCACCAGTGCCGAGGGCTTCACAGATACGCAGTATTTT. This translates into CATSAEGFTDTQYF.